The clone carrying this TCR beta chain was counted many times. Antigen specificity is unknown. This CDR3 has 12 amino acids. The germline V gene has CDR1 LGHDT and CDR2 YNNKEL (reference sequence). With 4 bases removed from V and 4 bases from J, the gap between germline ends came to 7 bases. This sample is drawn from a study of T-cell memory formation after mild COVID-19. After 5'RACE with constant-segment primers, TCR alpha and TCR beta cDNA libraries carrying sample barcodes and UMIs were obtained. MiXCR, run by TCRdb on the 5' RACE reads, gives a single entry per CDR3 protein. The sample lists over 250,000 distinct CDR3 sequences, approximately 15% occurring once. General study findings and limits: Mainly CM and EM harbored the contracting CD4+ clones; mainly EMRA harbored the CD8+ ones. The study found balanced CD4/CD8 in clones contracting day 15 to 85 and a CD4+ lean in later expanders.

The sequence came from a man aged 18 to 30 who had mild COVID-19 (a few samples of this study predate the infection). Cell type and time point are not known. The V call is TRBV3-1, the J call TRBJ1-1; D remains unclear. The sample comprised PBMCs or a T cell subset sorted from them (not recorded which). In DNA form, the CDR3 reads TGTGCCAGCAGCCTCCGATCCACTGAAGCTTTCTTT. Translation: CASSLRSTEAFF.